The entry that follows covers one T cell receptor (beta chain) sequence. Its specificity is unknown. These data belong to a study of cytomegalovirus exposure and HLA in healthy donors. Overall study results and limits: Previously analyzed data showed that most TCR beta V segments were productive at a frequency of about 90% or about 30%. Available immune exposure information was restricted to CMV serostatus only.

PCR employed 60 Vbeta and 13 Jbeta primers. Sequencing was performed with immunoSEQ multiplex PCR; in TCRdb, only in-frame clones are kept and a portion is missing. The sample has roughly 180,000 clones, about four fifths seen once; the top ten hold 1.5%. It was healthy bone marrow donors who served as donors. Though probably carrying unrecorded immune exposures, donors were nominally healthy at sampling. Sequencing was carried out using PBMCs. The receptor was derived from a man aged 35-49 years in good health and CMV-seronegative.

CDR3: CASSSRTGTNYGYTF. DNA of the CDR3: TGTGCCAGCAGTTCCAGGACAGGAACTAACTATGGCTACACCTTC. The chain combines TRBV6-6 with TRBJ1-2, with TRBD1 identical over 7 bases. Looked up from germline, CDR1 is MNHNY and CDR2 is SVGAGI (reference sequence). The V and J ends lost 4 bases and 0 bases, in that order; junction bases with no gene match: 5. The length of the CDR3 is 15 residues.